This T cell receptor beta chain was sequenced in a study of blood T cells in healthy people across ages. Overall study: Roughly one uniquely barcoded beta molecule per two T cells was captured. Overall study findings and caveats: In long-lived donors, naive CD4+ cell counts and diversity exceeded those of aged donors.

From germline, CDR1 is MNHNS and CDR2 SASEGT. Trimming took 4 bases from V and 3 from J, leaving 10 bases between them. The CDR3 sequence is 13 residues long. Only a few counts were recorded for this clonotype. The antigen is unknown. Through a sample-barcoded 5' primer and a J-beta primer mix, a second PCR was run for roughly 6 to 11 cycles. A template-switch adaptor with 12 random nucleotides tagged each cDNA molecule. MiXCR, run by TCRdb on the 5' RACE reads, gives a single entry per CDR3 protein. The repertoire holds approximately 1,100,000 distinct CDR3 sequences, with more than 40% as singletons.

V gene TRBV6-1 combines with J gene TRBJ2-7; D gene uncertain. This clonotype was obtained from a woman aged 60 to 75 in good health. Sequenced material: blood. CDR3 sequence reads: CASSARSIYEQYF. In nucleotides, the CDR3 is TGTGCCAGCAGTGCTCGAAGTATCTACGAGCAGTACTTC.